The 15 T cell receptor beta chains given below trace back to one sample, sequenced in a study of blood T cell repertoires in COVID-19. TCRdb's copy holds only in-frame clones and misses some; the assay was immunoSEQ multiplex PCR. This sample has over 350,000 clones, with about 86% found just once. Input material: PBMCs or T cells enriched from blood (not recorded which). All receptors come from a woman between 50 and 59 years old who had recovered from COVID-19.

The sample holds one count of this clone. CDR3 residues: CAISFFSPGTGNTEAFF. The CDR3 DNA reads as TGTGCCATCAGTTTTTTTTCTCCCGGGACAGGGAACACTGAAGCTTTCTTT. V gene TRBV10-3 combines with J gene TRBJ1-1, with 8 bases lining up with TRBD1. CDR1 and CDR2 (germline): ENHRY, SYGVKD. The CDR3 sequence is 17 residues long. V shed 5 bases and J 1 base; nucleotides not matched to a gene: 12.

The rearrangement links TRBV5-1 to TRBJ1-1, with D maybe TRBD1 (5 bases). The germline V gene has CDR1 SGHRS and CDR2 YFSETQ. V was shortened by 0 bases and J by 6 bases, with 12 bases between the two germline ends. This CDR3 has 14 residues. The CDR3: CASSLAGGSPEAFF. DNA for the CDR3: TGCGCCAGCAGCTTGGCCGGGGGGAGCCCTGAAGCTTTCTTT.

In this sample, this clone turned up once. The J gene is TRBJ2-1, the V gene TRBV10-1; D might be TRBD1 (6 bases). This CDR3 region has 16 residues. Per the germline V gene, CDR1 is WNHNN and CDR2 is SYGVQD (reference sequence). V was cut by 9 bases and J by 0 bases, with 18 bases left in between. The CDR3 protein is CASGNRELSSYNEQFF. CDR3 nucleotides: TGCGCCAGTGGAAACAGGGAATTGAGCTCCTACAATGAGCAGTTCTTC.

J is TRBJ2-1 and V is TRBV7-8, with D unclear. The CDR3 covers 14 residues. Germline CDR1 and CDR2: SGHVS and FQNEAQ. V was cut by 8 bases and J by 5 bases, with 16 bases left in between. DNA for the CDR3: TGTGCCAGCCGGCAGCGCGGTATCCACAATGAGCAGTTCTTC. Residues: CASRQRGIHNEQFF. The full variable domain, with the rest looked up from reference TRBV7-8 and TRBJ2-1, is GAGVSQSPRYKVAKRGQDVALRCDPISGHVSLFWYQQALGQGPEFLTYFQNEAQLDKSGLPSDRFFAERPEGSVSTLKIQRTQQEDSAVYLCASRQRGIHNEQFFGPGTRLTVL.

The count of this clone is one. This chain connects TRBV7-9 to TRBJ1-5; D is unclear. The ends were cut back, 4 bases at V and 6 bases at J, with 7 bases in the middle. Per the germline V gene, CDR1 is SEHNR and CDR2 is FQNEAQ (reference sequence). The CDR3 is made up of 12 amino acids. CDR3 DNA sequence: TGTGCCAGCAGCTCCCCGGTTCAGCCCCAGCATTTT. As protein: CASSSPVQPQHF.

The chain links TRBV25-1 to TRBJ1-5; D gene uncertain. V lost 5 bases and J lost 2, with 7 bases in between. The germline gives CDR1 MGHDK, CDR2 SYGVNS. The CDR3 runs to 13 residues. Here the CDR3 DNA reads TGTGCCAGCAGTTCGACTGGCAATCAGCCCCAGCATTTT. Translated, it gives CASSSTGNQPQHF.

This sequence joins TRBV5-8 and TRBJ2-7; D might be TRBD1 (6 bases). The germline V gene encodes CDR1 SGHTS and CDR2 YDEGEE. The CDR3 is 14 residues long. V lost 4 bases and J 3 bases, leaving 14 bases between the germline ends. This CDR3 is CASSVRDTNYEQYF. The CDR3 coding sequence is TGTGCCAGCAGCGTCCGGGACACAAACTACGAGCAGTACTTC.

This clone has just a few counts. The V call is TRBV20-1, the J call TRBJ1-3; D might be TRBD1 (6 bases). Germline values: CDR1 DFQATT, CDR2 SNEGSKA (reference sequence). Trimming pared 6 bases from V and 9 bases from J, leaving 12 bases between. CDR3 length: 11 amino acids. The CDR3 here is CSAAGVGTIYF. Written as DNA, the CDR3 is TGCAGTGCGGCAGGGGTTGGCACCATATATTTT.

The chain employs TRBV7-2 and TRBJ2-3; 8 nucleotides agree with TRBD2. The V gene's germline CDR1 is SGHTA and CDR2 FQGNSA. J was trimmed by 3 bases and V by 5 bases; bases with no gene match: 7. The CDR3 covers 15 residues. The CDR3 spells CASSSSTSVTDTQYF. CDR3 nucleotides: TGTGCCAGCAGCAGCTCGACTAGCGTAACAGATACGCAGTATTTT.

This clone appeared a few times. This sequence joins TRBV6-2 or TRBV6-3 and TRBJ1-2; D uncertain. Germline-derived CDR1 and CDR2 are MNHEY and SVGEGT. The V end lost 6 bases, the J end lost 4 bases, and 21 bases lay between the germline ends. The CDR3 has 16 residues. The CDR3 nucleotides read TGTGCCAGCAGCCTTACAGCGGGGTTCGGTAGCTATGGCTACACCTTC. Protein: CASSLTAGFGSYGYTF.

This rearrangement joins TRBV4-2 to TRBJ1-5; 9 bases agree with TRBD1. V gave up 0 bases and J gave up 4 bases; unmatched junction bases: 7. Germline CDR1 LGHNA, CDR2 YNFKEQ. This CDR3 has 17 residues. CDR3 in amino acids: CASSQDFHRGPNQPQHF. The CDR3 DNA sequence: TGTGCCAGCAGCCAAGATTTTCACAGGGGGCCGAATCAGCCCCAGCATTTT.

The chain uses TRBV7-9 and TRBJ1-1, with 8 bases aligning to TRBD1. The CDR3 is 14 residues long. In germline, CDR1 is SEHNR, CDR2 FQNEAQ (reference sequence). After removal of 6 bases from V and 4 bases from J, the junction contained 7 bases not matched to a gene. The CDR3, as DNA: TGTGCCAGCAGTTTTCAGGGGGCGCGCACTGAAGCTTTCTTT. As protein: CASSFQGARTEAFF.

This sequence joins TRBV5-6 and TRBJ1-4; 8 bases fit TRBD1. V trimming: 8 bases; J trimming: 8 bases; junction bases outside the gene matches: 14. The CDR3 extends over 15 amino acids. The germline CDR1 and CDR2 sequences are SGHDT and YYEEEE. Written as DNA, the CDR3 is TGTGCCAGAATTCCGACAGGGGTCCCATACGAAAAACTGTTTTTT. This translates into CARIPTGVPYEKLFF.

This chain uses TRBV9 with TRBJ1-4, with D unclear. Trimming stripped 4 bases from V and 3 bases from J, with 13 bases between. The CDR3 is 15 residues long. CDR1 SGDLS and CDR2 YYNGEE come from the germline V gene. The CDR3 reads CASSPRAGANEKLFF. CDR3 bases: TGTGCCAGCAGCCCCCGGGCGGGAGCTAATGAAAAACTGTTTTTT.

The V call is TRBV5-5, the J call TRBJ1-1; D uncertain. The germline V and J ends were trimmed by 4 bases and 3 bases, with 22 bases remaining between them. In germline, CDR1 is SGHKS, CDR2 YYEKEE (reference sequence). CDR3 length equals 17 residues. CDR3: CASSQRPGDVLDTEAFF. The CDR3 DNA is TGTGCCAGCAGCCAACGACCCGGGGATGTCTTGGACACTGAAGCTTTCTTT.